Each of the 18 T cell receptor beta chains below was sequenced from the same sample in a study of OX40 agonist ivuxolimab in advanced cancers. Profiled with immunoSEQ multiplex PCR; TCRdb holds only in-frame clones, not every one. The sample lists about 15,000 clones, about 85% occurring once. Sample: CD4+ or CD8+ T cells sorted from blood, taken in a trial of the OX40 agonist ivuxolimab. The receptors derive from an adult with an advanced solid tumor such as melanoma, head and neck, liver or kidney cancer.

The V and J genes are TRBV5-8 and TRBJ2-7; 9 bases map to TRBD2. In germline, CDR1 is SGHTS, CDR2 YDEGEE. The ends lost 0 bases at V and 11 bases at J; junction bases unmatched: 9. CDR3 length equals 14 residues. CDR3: CASSLVAGANVEYF. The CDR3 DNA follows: TGTGCCAGCAGCTTGGTAGCGGGGGCAAACGTGGAGTACTTC.

This CDR3 is CASSFSGVNTGELFF. For the CDR3, the DNA is TGTGCCAGCAGCTTCTCAGGGGTTAATACCGGGGAGCTGTTTTTT. The chain is built from TRBV7-9 and TRBJ2-2; perhaps TRBD1 as D (6 bases). CDR3 length: 15 amino acids. Germline CDR1 is SEHNR and CDR2 is FQNEAQ (reference sequence). The V end lost 3 bases, the J end lost 5 bases, and 13 bases lay between the germline ends.

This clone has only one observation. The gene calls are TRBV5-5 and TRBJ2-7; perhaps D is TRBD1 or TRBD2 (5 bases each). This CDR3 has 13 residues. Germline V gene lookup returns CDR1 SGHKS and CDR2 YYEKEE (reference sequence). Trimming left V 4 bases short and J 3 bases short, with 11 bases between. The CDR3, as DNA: TGTGCCAGCAGCCCTTGGGGGATCTACGAGCAGTACTTC. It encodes CASSPWGIYEQYF.

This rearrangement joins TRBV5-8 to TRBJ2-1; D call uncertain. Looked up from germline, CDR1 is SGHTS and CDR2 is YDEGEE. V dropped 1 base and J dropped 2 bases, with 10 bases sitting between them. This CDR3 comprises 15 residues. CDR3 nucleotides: TGTGCCAGCAGCTTGAGGGAAGTCCCCTACAATGAGCAGTTCTTC. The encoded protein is CASSLREVPYNEQFF. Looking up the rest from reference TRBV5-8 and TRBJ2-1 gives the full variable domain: EAGVTQSPTHLIKTRGQQATLRCSPISGHTSVYWYQQALGLGLQFLLWYDEGEERNRGNFPPRFSGRQFPNYSSELNVNALELEDSALYLCASSLREVPYNEQFFGPGTRLTVL.

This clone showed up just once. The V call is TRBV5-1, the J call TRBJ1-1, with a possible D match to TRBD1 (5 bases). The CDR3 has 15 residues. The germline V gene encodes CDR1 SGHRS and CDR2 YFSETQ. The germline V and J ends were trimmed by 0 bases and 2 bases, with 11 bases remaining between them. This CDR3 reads CASSLAEGFNTEAFF. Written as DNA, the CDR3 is TGCGCCAGCAGCTTGGCCGAGGGGTTTAACACTGAAGCTTTCTTT.

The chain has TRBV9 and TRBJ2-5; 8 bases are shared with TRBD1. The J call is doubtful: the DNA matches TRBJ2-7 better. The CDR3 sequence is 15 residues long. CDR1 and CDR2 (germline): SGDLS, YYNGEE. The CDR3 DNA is TGTGCCAGCAGCGTAGGCCAGGACAGGGTCTACGAGCAGTACTTC. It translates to CASSVGQDRVYEQYF.

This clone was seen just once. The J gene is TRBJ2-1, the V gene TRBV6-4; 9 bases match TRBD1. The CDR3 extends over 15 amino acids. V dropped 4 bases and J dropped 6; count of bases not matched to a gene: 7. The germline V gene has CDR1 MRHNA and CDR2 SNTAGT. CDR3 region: CASSVDGQGPNEQFF. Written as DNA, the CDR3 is TGTGCCAGCAGTGTCGATGGACAGGGGCCCAATGAGCAGTTCTTC.

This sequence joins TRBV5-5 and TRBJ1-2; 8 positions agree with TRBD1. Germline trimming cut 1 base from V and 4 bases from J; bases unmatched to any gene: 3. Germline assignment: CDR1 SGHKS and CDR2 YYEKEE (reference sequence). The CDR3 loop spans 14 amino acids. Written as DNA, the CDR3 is TGTGCCAGCAGCTTGTACGACAGGGGCTATGGCTACACCTTC. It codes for CASSLYDRGYGYTF.

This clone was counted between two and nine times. The CDR3 here is CASSASGRIPDTQYF. The CDR3 DNA follows: TGTGCCAGCAGCGCTAGCGGGAGGATCCCAGATACGCAGTATTTT. This chain uses TRBV9 with TRBJ2-3; TRBD2 agrees at 11 bases. Per the germline V gene, CDR1 is SGDLS and CDR2 is YYNGEE. Unmatched junction bases numbered 4, after V lost 3 bases and J lost 4 bases. This CDR3 has 15 residues.

CDR3 residues: CSAWFTDTQYF. The DNA of the CDR3 is TGCAGCGCTTGGTTCACAGATACGCAGTATTTT. This sequence joins TRBV29-1 and TRBJ2-3, with D unresolved. Germline V gene data show CDR1 as SQVTM and CDR2 as ANQGSEA. The V end lost 7 bases, the J end lost 2 bases, and 7 bases lay between the germline ends. The CDR3 extends over 11 amino acids.

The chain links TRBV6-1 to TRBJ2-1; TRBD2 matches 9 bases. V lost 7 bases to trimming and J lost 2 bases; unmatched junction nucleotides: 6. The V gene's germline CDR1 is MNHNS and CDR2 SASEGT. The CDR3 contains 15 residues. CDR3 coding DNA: TGTGCCAGCACCCAGGCTAGCGGGGCCTACAATGAGCAGTTCTTC. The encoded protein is CASTQASGAYNEQFF.

In DNA, the CDR3 is TGCAGTGCTAGTACCGGGCCGGAGCAGTACTTC. Encoded protein: CSASTGPEQYF. The gene calls are TRBV20-1 and TRBJ2-7; D gene ambiguous. From germline, CDR1 is DFQATT and CDR2 SNEGSKA (reference sequence). The CDR3 sequence is 11 residues long. The V end lost 3 bases, the J end lost 7 bases, and 10 bases lay between the germline ends.

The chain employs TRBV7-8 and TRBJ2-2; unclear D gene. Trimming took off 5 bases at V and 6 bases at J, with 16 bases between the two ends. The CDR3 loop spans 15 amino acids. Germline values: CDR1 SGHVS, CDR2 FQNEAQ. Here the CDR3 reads CASSIGRPWPGELFF. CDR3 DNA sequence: TGTGCCAGCAGCATAGGACGCCCGTGGCCCGGGGAGCTGTTTTTT.

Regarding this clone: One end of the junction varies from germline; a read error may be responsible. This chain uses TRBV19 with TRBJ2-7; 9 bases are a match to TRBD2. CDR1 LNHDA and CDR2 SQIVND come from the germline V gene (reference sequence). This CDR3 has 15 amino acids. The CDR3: CASSLGTSRTYGQYF. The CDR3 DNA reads TGTGCCAGTAGCCTCGGGACTAGCCGTACCTACGGGCAGTACTTC.

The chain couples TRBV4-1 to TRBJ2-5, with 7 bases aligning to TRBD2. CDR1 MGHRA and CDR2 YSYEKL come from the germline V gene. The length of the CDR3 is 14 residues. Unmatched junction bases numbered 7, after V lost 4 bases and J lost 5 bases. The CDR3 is CASSPIGGIETQYF. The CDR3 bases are TGCGCCAGCAGCCCCATCGGGGGGATTGAGACCCAGTACTTC.

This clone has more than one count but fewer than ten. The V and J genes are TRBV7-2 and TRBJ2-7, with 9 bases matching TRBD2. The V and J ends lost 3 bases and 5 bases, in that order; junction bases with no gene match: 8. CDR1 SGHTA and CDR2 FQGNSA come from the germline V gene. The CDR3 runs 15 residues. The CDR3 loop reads CASSFLAGGFDEQYF. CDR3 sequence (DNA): TGTGCCAGCAGCTTTCTGGCGGGAGGGTTTGACGAGCAGTACTTC.

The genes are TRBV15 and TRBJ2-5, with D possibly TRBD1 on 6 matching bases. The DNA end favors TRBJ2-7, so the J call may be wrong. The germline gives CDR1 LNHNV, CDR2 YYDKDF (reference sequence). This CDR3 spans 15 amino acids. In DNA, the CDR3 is TGTGCCACCAGCAGTTCCCGACAGGAGACCTACGAGCAGTACTTC. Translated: CATSSSRQETYEQYF.

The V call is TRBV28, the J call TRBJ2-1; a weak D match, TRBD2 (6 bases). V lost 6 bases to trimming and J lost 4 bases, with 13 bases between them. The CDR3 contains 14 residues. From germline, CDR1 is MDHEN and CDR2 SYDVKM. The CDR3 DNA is TGTGCCAGCAGGCCCGAAGCGGGTTACAATGAGCAGTTCTTC. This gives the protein CASRPEAGYNEQFF. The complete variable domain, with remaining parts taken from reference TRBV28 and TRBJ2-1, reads DVKVTQSSRYLVKRTGEKVFLECVQDMDHENMFWYRQDPGLGLRLIYFSYDVKMKEKGDIPEGYSVSREKKERFSLILESASTNQTSMYLCASRPEAGYNEQFFGPGTRLTVL.